A single sample gave rise to the 10 T cell receptor beta chains below, sequenced in a study of T cells after yellow fever vaccination. TCRdb recomputed calls from the 5' RACE reads with MiXCR, one row per CDR3 protein. The sample yields about 550,000 distinct CDR3 sequences, around 21% seen once. The source material was PBMCs, sampled 15 days after the yellow fever booster vaccination. These receptors all come from a man aged 25-45 years who received the YFV17D yellow fever vaccine.

The V and J genes are TRBV29-1 and TRBJ2-5, with D unclear. CDR1 and CDR2 from the germline V gene are SQVTM and ANQGSEA. This CDR3 is 13 amino acids long. The V end lost 2 bases, the J end lost 2 bases, and 9 bases lay between the germline ends. DNA of the CDR3: TGCAGCGTTGAAAGGTCGGGTCAAGAGACCCAGTACTTC. Translation gives CSVERSGQETQYF.

The chain joins TRBV7-9 to TRBJ2-1; D is perhaps TRBD2 (6 bases). The V gene's germline CDR1 is SEHNR and CDR2 FQNEAQ (reference sequence). The V and J ends lost 3 bases and 7 bases respectively, with 10 bases between them. CDR3 length: 13 amino acids. The chain's CDR3 is CASSLPSENEQFF. DNA for the CDR3: TGTGCCAGCAGCTTGCCTAGCGAGAATGAGCAGTTCTTC.

In its sample, this clonotype was seen many times. CDR3 coding DNA: TGCAGTGCTCGCCAGGGGGCGGTTCAGCCCCAGCATTTT. It encodes CSARQGAVQPQHF. The chain joins TRBV20-1 to TRBJ1-5, with TRBD1 matching 8 bases. J was trimmed by 6 bases and V by 5 bases; bases with no gene match: 6. CDR1 is DFQATT, CDR2 SNEGSKA, per germline (reference sequence). The CDR3 is made up of 13 amino acids.

The V gene is TRBV25-1, the J gene TRBJ2-7; the D call may be TRBD1 or TRBD2 (5 bases each). V lost 1 base, J lost 3 bases, and 10 bases lay in between. This CDR3 has 14 residues. The germline V gene has CDR1 MGHDK and CDR2 SYGVNS. The CDR3 loop reads CASSEWGSLYEQYF. The CDR3 region has the DNA TGTGCCAGCAGTGAATGGGGGAGCCTCTACGAGCAGTACTTC.

The CDR3 region has the DNA TGTGCCAGCGGGAGAATGGACGAGCAGTACTTC. It specifies CASGRMDEQYF. This chain joins TRBV6-2 or TRBV6-3 and TRBJ2-7, with D maybe TRBD2 (5 bases). V shed 8 bases and J shed 5 bases, with 10 bases lying between them. Germline V CDR1 and CDR2: MNHEY, SVGEGT. This CDR3 region has 11 residues.

V usage is TRBV12-3 or TRBV12-4 and J usage is TRBJ2-5; D gene ambiguous. The length of the CDR3 is 13 residues. V lost 2 bases, J lost 1 base, and 5 bases lay in between. CDR3 sequence (DNA): TGTGCCAGCAGTTTAATTGGCCAAGAGACCCAGTACTTC. Translating it yields CASSLIGQETQYF.

This clonotype was detected a few times. The chain uses TRBV14 and TRBJ2-1, with 8 bases fitting TRBD2. CDR3 size: 15 residues. Germline loops: CDR1 SGHDN, CDR2 FVKESK. V lost 1 base, J lost 8 bases, and 7 bases stayed unmatched. CDR3 loop: CASSQVPGGPDEQFF. In nucleotides, the CDR3 is TGTGCCAGCAGCCAAGTCCCGGGAGGGCCGGATGAGCAGTTCTTC.

This clonotype has just a few counts. The gene calls are TRBV5-1 and TRBJ2-1; 11 bases are shared with TRBD2. The trim removed 0 bases at V and 13 bases at J, leaving 3 bases unmatched. Germline values: CDR1 SGHRS, CDR2 YFSETQ. CDR3 length: 13 amino acids. CDR3 sequence (DNA): TGCGCCAGCAGCTTGGTACTAGCGGGAGTTCAGTTCTTC. It yields the protein CASSLVLAGVQFF.

This chain joins TRBV28 and TRBJ2-1; TRBD2 matches at 7 bases. The CDR3 is 12 residues long. The germline gives CDR1 MDHEN, CDR2 SYDVKM. J lost 7 bases, V lost 5 bases, and 2 bases had no gene match. CDR3 bases: TGTGCCAGCAGTGGCGGGAGTAATGAGCAGTTCTTC. Residues: CASSGGSNEQFF.

This chain connects TRBV28 to TRBJ2-7; TRBD2 might be the D (6 bases). The length of the CDR3 is 13 residues. Germline V gives CDR1 MDHEN, CDR2 SYDVKM. The V end was cut by 7 bases, the J end by 0 bases, with 10 bases between. DNA of the CDR3: TGTGCCAGCACGGGGGACCTCTCCTACGAGCAGTACTTC. Translated: CASTGDLSYEQYF.